The 6 T cell receptor beta chains in this list originate from one sample, sequenced in a study of blood T cell repertoires in COVID-19. The method was immunoSEQ multiplex PCR; TCRdb's version includes in-frame clones alone and lacks a portion of them. This table holds roughly 130,000 clones, more than 65% found once. Sample: peripheral blood. Every receptor here comes from an older man with acute or convalescent COVID-19.

In DNA, the CDR3 is TGTGCCAGCTCACCAATGACAGGGTGGAATGAAAAACTGTTTTTT. It specifies CASSPMTGWNEKLFF. The chain carries TRBV18 and TRBJ1-4; 7 bases are a match to TRBD1. CDR1 is KGHSH and CDR2 is LQKENI in the germline V gene. V dropped 2 bases and J dropped 5; count of bases not matched to a gene: 5. This CDR3 is 15 amino acids long.

The chain uses TRBV28 and TRBJ2-3, with TRBD2 matching 12 bases. The CDR3 sequence is 16 residues long. CDR1 is MDHEN and CDR2 is SYDVKM in the germline V gene. With V trimmed by 3 bases and J by 5 bases, 6 bases remained unmatched. CDR3: CASSFPASGGGDTQYF. CDR3 bases: TGTGCCAGCAGTTTTCCGGCTAGCGGGGGGGGAGATACGCAGTATTTT.

This chain links TRBV19 with TRBJ2-3; 7 bases line up with TRBD2. J was trimmed by 0 bases and V by 9 bases; bases with no gene match: 6. This CDR3 contains 14 residues. Germline V gene sequence: CDR1 LNHDA, CDR2 SQIVND (reference sequence). For the CDR3, the DNA is TGTGCCAGCAACTGGGAGGGAAGCACAGATACGCAGTATTTT. The encoded protein is CASNWEGSTDTQYF.

The CDR3 sequence: CASSPHSSPLHF. CDR3 bases: TGTGCCAGCAGTCCACACAGCTCACCCCTCCACTTT. The genes are TRBV12-3 or TRBV12-4 and TRBJ1-6, with D unclear. The CDR3 length is 12 residues. Trimming removed 5 bases at V and 10 bases at J, with 9 bases between.

With respect to this clone: The sample has other DNA sequences that encode this CDR3 too. This chain uses TRBV5-4 with TRBJ1-6, with 9 bases fitting TRBD1. This CDR3 has 16 residues. Germline V CDR1 and CDR2: SGHNT, YYREEE (reference sequence). Losses at the gene ends were 4 bases for V and 8 bases for J; bases not matched to a gene: 10. CDR3 residues: CASSRSTGQGYSPLHF. The CDR3 DNA reads TGTGCCAGCAGCAGATCAACCGGACAGGGGTATTCACCCCTCCACTTT.

This clone has a handful of counts. Within the sample, other DNA sequences also encode this same CDR3. This rearrangement joins TRBV19 to TRBJ1-5, with 8 bases lining up with TRBD1. The length of the CDR3 is 13 residues. The J segment lost 5 bases and the V segment lost 6 bases, leaving 3 bases of the junction unmatched. Germline assignment: CDR1 LNHDA and CDR2 SQIVND (reference sequence). The CDR3 DNA reads TGTGCCAGTAGCAAGACAGGGGATCAGCCCCAGCATTTT. Translation gives CASSKTGDQPQHF. Full variable domain (missing parts from reference TRBV19 and TRBJ1-5): DGGITQSPKYLFRKEGQNVTLSCEQNLNHDAMYWYRQDPGQGLRLIYYSQIVNDFQKGDIAEGYSVSREKKESFPLTVTSAQKNPTAFYLCASSKTGDQPQHFGDGTRLSIL.